At least ten counts were recorded for the clone carrying this T cell receptor beta chain. Its target is not known. This record comes from a study of human T cells and chemical hapten exposure. Overall study context: Diagnoses of alopecia areata, totalis or universalis occurred in mostly female patients.

Study results and caveats: Those TCRs sitting above 1 in 1000 frequency stayed the same with DPC sensitization. Expanded TCRs formed significantly more large CDR3 similarity clusters than controls.

Looked up from germline, CDR1 is MGHDK and CDR2 is SYGVNS. This CDR3 spans 16 amino acids. The V and J ends lost 4 bases and 5 bases, in that order; junction bases with no gene match: 11. TCRdb passed the RACE reads through MiXCR, listing each CDR3 protein once. The table lists fewer than 85,000 distinct CDR3 sequences, roughly 10% of them singletons. As for time point: patch test 2, 6 weeks after DPC sensitization. Treatment noted: therapeutic diphenylcyclopropenone sensitization with weekly scalp DPC. The chain couples TRBV25-1 to TRBJ2-1, with 7 bases identical to TRBD2. The source is a woman aged 25 to 39 with alopecia areata. Some clones in this sample may be carry-over from other donors' samples. The specimen was whole blood, collected in connection with sensitization to the hapten diphenylcyclopropenone (DPC). CDR3 bases: TGTGCCAGCAGTGCTCTACTAGCGAGAGAAAACAATGAGCAGTTCTTC. It encodes CASSALLARENNEQFF.